A single sample gave rise to the 10 T cell receptor beta chains below, sequenced in a study of shared clonotypes between healthy human individuals (dated by TCRdb to the early 2020s). Libraries were built with the immunoSEQ multiplex PCR assay. The table was pulled from immuneACCESS by TCRdb, which kept in-frame rearrangements only. Such tables lose some clones; where checked, under half of the loss comes from unresolved V genes, and the rest has no known cause. The sample table shows just over 2,000,000 clones, and roughly 94% are seen once. Roughly 0.13% of the sample is in the top ten clones. The sample was naive CD4+ T cells sorted from blood. The cell subset or site label on this specimen signifies: CD45RA+ positively selected. These receptors came from a young man in good health.

The chain carries TRBV5-4 and TRBJ2-7; D is uncertain. The CDR3 length is 13 residues. The germline V gene has CDR1 SGHNT and CDR2 YYREEE (reference sequence). Trimming took 4 bases from V and 1 from J, leaving 9 bases between them. CDR3 DNA sequence: TGTGCCAGCAGCGACGATGATTCCTACGAGCAGTACTTC. This gives the protein CASSDDDSYEQYF.

J is TRBJ1-1 and V is TRBV4-2; D not resolved. The CDR3 sequence is 14 residues long. Germline CDR1 and CDR2: LGHNA and YNFKEQ. Deletions cut 1 base from V and 4 bases from J, with 10 bases between. The CDR3 is CASSQVPVITEAFF. The CDR3 nucleotides are TGTGCCAGCAGCCAAGTCCCGGTTATCACTGAAGCTTTCTTT.

The chain uses TRBV6-5 and TRBJ2-7, with 8 bases fitting TRBD2. The CDR3 runs to 15 residues. Germline V lookup: CDR1 MNHEY, CDR2 SVGAGI. With V trimmed by 6 bases and J by 2 bases, 9 bases remained unmatched. The CDR3 sequence is CASSRNREGTYEQYF. CDR3 nucleotides: TGTGCCAGCAGCCGTAATCGGGAGGGGACCTACGAGCAGTACTTC.

The gene calls are TRBV11-2 and TRBJ2-7; TRBD2 matches 9 bases. Trimming at V came to 5 bases and at J to 1 base, leaving 6 bases not matched to a gene. Germline CDR1 SGHAT, CDR2 FQNNGV. This CDR3 has 15 residues. The DNA of the CDR3 is TGTGCCAGCAGCCCCGGGACTAGCACTTCCTACGAGCAGTACTTC. This gives the protein CASSPGTSTSYEQYF.

The chain uses TRBV7-8 and TRBJ2-3; 7 bases fit TRBD2. The CDR3 has 16 amino acids. The germline gives CDR1 SGHVS, CDR2 FQNEAQ. J was trimmed by 2 bases and V by 1 base; bases with no gene match: 6. CDR3 coding DNA: TGTGCCAGCAGCTTAGGTGGAGCGGGGCTCACAGATACGCAGTATTTT. Amino acid sequence: CASSLGGAGLTDTQYF.

The V call is TRBV20-1, the J call TRBJ2-3; 7 bases map to TRBD1. The CDR3 spans 10 residues. Germline CDR1 DFQATT, CDR2 SNEGSKA (reference sequence). Trimming removed 4 bases from V and 8 bases from J; junction bases left unmatched: 0. The CDR3 sequence is CSATGGTQYF. CDR3 sequence (DNA): TGCAGTGCTACAGGGGGTACGCAGTATTTT.

This sequence joins TRBV18 and TRBJ1-2; D unresolved. The ends were cut back, 9 bases at V and 4 bases at J, with 21 bases in the middle. This CDR3 has 15 residues. Per germline, CDR1 KGHSH and CDR2 LQKENI. CDR3: CASRFSDDVGYGYTF. In DNA, the CDR3 is TGTGCCAGTCGATTCTCAGACGATGTGGGCTATGGCTACACCTTC.

The chain joins TRBV27 to TRBJ1-5; TRBD1 is a possible D gene (5 bases). Germline V CDR1 and CDR2: MNHEY, SMNVEV (reference sequence). CDR3 length equals 16 residues. V gave up 5 bases and J gave up 6 bases, with 20 bases separating them. The CDR3 reads CASSTIPFSGSQPQHF. CDR3 in DNA: TGTGCCAGCAGTACGATACCGTTTTCAGGGAGTCAGCCCCAGCATTTT.

This chain links TRBV9 with TRBJ2-7, with D possibly matching TRBD2 (5 bases). Germline assignment: CDR1 SGDLS and CDR2 YYNGEE. The CDR3 sequence is 16 residues long. V dropped 0 bases and J dropped 7 bases, with 20 bases sitting between them. The CDR3 protein is CASSVGMGLKTGEQYF. CDR3 coding DNA: TGTGCCAGCAGCGTAGGAATGGGTCTCAAAACGGGAGAGCAGTACTTC.

This chain uses TRBV18 with TRBJ2-1; 10 positions match TRBD2. The CDR3 contains 15 residues. Germline trimming cut 5 bases from V and 7 bases from J; bases unmatched to any gene: 8. Germline V gives CDR1 KGHSH, CDR2 LQKENI. CDR3 region: CASSATSGFENEQFF. The CDR3 nucleotides are TGTGCCAGCTCAGCGACTAGCGGGTTCGAGAATGAGCAGTTCTTC.